This passage covers 27 T cell receptor beta chains from one sample sequenced in a study of T cells in Graves' hyperthyroidism and ophthalmopathy. The source material, RNA transcripts, was used to amplify TCR beta CDR3 regions. A first-round RT-PCR of the TCR CDR3 used the HTBI primer set. Via MiXCR, TCRdb re-called the multiplex PCR reads, giving one row per CDR3 protein. The data contain some 800,000 distinct CDR3 sequences, around 38% of them singletons. The sample comprised blood. These receptors were taken from a man between 18 and 35 years old with Graves' hyperthyroidism.

The rearrangement uses TRBV14 and TRBJ1-6, with unresolved D. This CDR3 comprises 14 residues. V dropped 1 base and J dropped 10 bases, with 11 bases sitting between them. The V gene's germline CDR1 is SGHDN and CDR2 FVKESK. CDR3 sequence reads: CASSQAPQRSPLHF. For the CDR3, the DNA is TGTGCCAGCAGCCAAGCGCCCCAGCGGTCACCCCTCCACTTT.

The table lists this clonotype with many counts. V usage is TRBV7-6 and J usage is TRBJ2-7; 7 bases map to TRBD2. The CDR3 is 15 amino acids. CDR1 and CDR2 (germline): SGHVS, FNYEAQ. V gave up 1 base and J gave up 7 bases; unmatched junction bases: 10. In DNA form, the CDR3 reads TGTGCCAGCAGCTTAGAAGCAGGGAGGGTAGAGGAGCAGTACTTC. It codes for CASSLEAGRVEEQYF.

This clonotype came up a few times. The chain carries TRBV7-8 and TRBJ1-1; TRBD1 might be the D (6 bases). The CDR3 totals 13 residues. Trimming removed 10 bases at V and 0 bases at J, with 12 bases between. Germline CDR1 and CDR2: SGHVS and FQNEAQ. CDR3 sequence (DNA): TGTGCCACCCGGAGGGGGGTGAACACTGAAGCTTTCTTT. It codes for CATRRGVNTEAFF.

This chain links TRBV7-2 with TRBJ2-7, with D perhaps given as TRBD1 or TRBD2 (5 bases each). Per the germline V gene, CDR1 is SGHTA and CDR2 is FQGNSA. CDR3 size: 14 residues. The ends were cut back, 1 base at V and 6 bases at J, with 13 bases in the middle. The DNA for the CDR3 is TGTGCCAGCAGCTTAGGAGGGGACCTCCGCGAGCAGTACTTC. Its protein is CASSLGGDLREQYF. Supplemented by reference TRBV7-2 and TRBJ2-7, the full variable domain reads GAGVSQSPSNKVTEKGKDVELRCDPISGHTALYWYRQSLGQGLEFLIYFQGNSAPDKSGLPSDRFSAERTGGSVSTLTIQRTQQEDSAVYLCASSLGGDLREQYFGPGTRLTVT.

This clonotype was seen at least ten times. This sequence joins TRBV12-3 or TRBV12-4 and TRBJ2-5, with 10 bases fitting TRBD2. Trimming cost V 7 bases and J 1 base; bases outside gene matches: 3. CDR3 length: 14 residues. In DNA form, the CDR3 reads TGTGCCAGCACCAAGCGGGGGGGCCAAGAGACCCAGTACTTC. This codes for CASTKRGGQETQYF.

This clonotype came up many times. The J gene is TRBJ2-5, the V gene TRBV24-1; 10 bases line up with TRBD2. CDR1 and CDR2 (germline): KGHDR, SFDVKD. The V segment lost 3 bases and the J segment 4 bases; nucleotides outside the gene matches: 4. The CDR3 is made up of 15 amino acids. CDR3 sequence: CATSDPRTSGETQYF. Written as DNA, the CDR3 is TGTGCCACCAGTGATCCTCGGACTAGCGGAGAGACCCAGTACTTC.

This clonotype occurred many times. The junction departs from the called germline gene at one end, perhaps through a read error. CDR3: CASSIQGSDSPLHF. The CDR3 DNA reads as TGTGCCAGCAGTATCCAGGGCAGCGATTCACCCCTCCACTTT. The chain is built from TRBV10-3 and TRBJ1-6, with D perhaps matching TRBD1 (5 bases). The germline gives CDR1 ENHRY, CDR2 SYGVKD. The CDR3 contains 14 residues.

The chain recombines TRBV20-1 with TRBJ1-4; D gene uncertain. The germline V gene encodes CDR1 DFQATT and CDR2 SNEGSKA (reference sequence). V dropped 0 bases and J dropped 0 bases, with 11 bases sitting between them. This CDR3 is 16 amino acids long. DNA for the CDR3: TGCAGTGCTAGAGATAGGACGGCAGCAACTAATGAAAAACTGTTTTTT. This translates into CSARDRTAATNEKLFF.

This clonotype was counted ten times or more. The chain recombines TRBV15 with TRBJ2-5, with D possibly being TRBD1 or TRBD2 (7 bases each). V lost 0 bases, J lost 5 bases, and 16 bases lay in between. The CDR3 extends over 16 amino acids. CDR1 and CDR2 (germline): LNHNV, YYDKDF (reference sequence). The CDR3 DNA reads as TGTGCCACCAGCAGAGATGGGGGCAGGGGGGGCGAGACCCAGTACTTC. Amino acids: CATSRDGGRGGETQYF.

There are many counts of this clonotype. The chain carries TRBV20-1 and TRBJ1-5; D unclear. The CDR3 has 10 residues. V lost 5 bases to trimming and J lost 9 bases, with 8 bases between them. The V gene's germline CDR1 is DFQATT and CDR2 SNEGSKA (reference sequence). Written as DNA, the CDR3 is TGCAGTGCTCGAGCGGGGCCCCAGCATTTT. Residues: CSARAGPQHF.

V gene TRBV12-3 or TRBV12-4 combines with J gene TRBJ2-5; TRBD1 might be the D (5 bases). With 4 bases removed from V and 4 bases from J, the gap between germline ends came to 10 bases. The CDR3 consists of 13 residues. The CDR3 sequence: CASSWTQVETQYF. CDR3 DNA sequence: TGTGCCAGCAGTTGGACACAGGTAGAGACCCAGTACTTC.

Concerning this clonotype itself: At one of its ends the junction is not consistent with the germline gene, which may arise from a read error. J is TRBJ1-6 and V is TRBV12-3 or TRBV12-4; 7 bases are shared with TRBD1. The CDR3 is 17 amino acids. The CDR3 reads CAGSPGGQPNYNSPLHF. The DNA of the CDR3 is TGTGCCGGCAGTCCCGGGGGACAGCCGAACTATAATTCACCCCTCCACTTT.

The rearrangement joins TRBV2 to TRBJ1-1, with TRBD1 matching over 9 bases. Germline lookup yields CDR1 SNHLY and CDR2 FYNNEI. J was trimmed by 4 bases and V by 2 bases; bases with no gene match: 8. The CDR3 is 16 residues long. For the CDR3, the DNA is TGTGCCAGCAGTGAACGGGGACAGGGACGTGGCACTGAAGCTTTCTTT. This translates into CASSERGQGRGTEAFF.

A single count supports this clonotype. The chain employs TRBV12-3 or TRBV12-4 and TRBJ1-4; D not certain. The CDR3 has 12 residues. V shed 5 bases and J shed 8 bases, with 9 bases lying between them. The CDR3 spells CASSEKEEKLFF. The CDR3 coding sequence is TGTGCCAGCAGTGAGAAGGAGGAAAAACTGTTTTTT.

This clonotype was seen repeatedly, ten times or more. The chain has TRBV19 and TRBJ1-1; D is unresolved. Germline CDR1 reads LNHDA; CDR2 reads SQIVND (reference sequence). The CDR3 loop spans 10 amino acids. Trimming pared 5 bases from V and 4 bases from J, leaving 2 bases between. In nucleotides, the CDR3 is TGTGCCAGTAGTGCCACTGAAGCTTTCTTT. It specifies CASSATEAFF.

J is TRBJ2-7 and V is TRBV6-5; D may be TRBD1 (6 bases). The germline V gene encodes CDR1 MNHEY and CDR2 SVGAGI. Trimming took 9 bases from V and 5 from J, leaving 20 bases between them. The CDR3 totals 14 residues. The CDR3 loop reads CASRGRTGNDEQYF. DNA for the CDR3: TGTGCCAGTAGAGGTCGAACAGGGAACGACGAGCAGTACTTC.

A few counts support this clonotype. The chain is built from TRBV12-3 or TRBV12-4 and TRBJ1-1; TRBD1 matches 7 bases. The J segment lost 1 base and the V segment lost 6 bases, leaving 5 bases of the junction unmatched. There are 14 residues in the CDR3. DNA for the CDR3: TGTGCCAGCAGATTACAGGGGTGGAACACTGAAGCTTTCTTT. Protein: CASRLQGWNTEAFF.

As concerns this clonotype: A much larger clone differs by one base, so this may be a read error. The J gene is TRBJ1-3, the V gene TRBV7-9; maybe TRBD1 (5 bases). The CDR3 is 16 amino acids. The germline V gene has CDR1 SEHNR and CDR2 FQNEAQ (reference sequence). The CDR3 reads CAGRAEGTSSGNTIYF. The CDR3 DNA reads TGTGCCGGCAGGGCAGAGGGGACGAGCTCTGGAAACACCATATATTTT.

This clonotype was found a few times. The chain employs TRBV7-2 and TRBJ1-5, with 9 nucleotides matching TRBD1. This CDR3 region has 18 residues. J lost 1 base, V lost 5 bases, and 12 bases had no gene match. The germline CDR1 and CDR2 sequences are SGHTA and FQGNSA. The CDR3 DNA follows: TGTGCCAGCAGCCTGCCGGGACAGGGTACTGGGAGCAATCAGCCCCAGCATTTT. It is translated as CASSLPGQGTGSNQPQHF. The whole variable domain, remainder taken from reference TRBV7-2 and TRBJ1-5, is GAGVSQSPSNKVTEKGKDVELRCDPISGHTALYWYRQSLGQGLEFLIYFQGNSAPDKSGLPSDRFSAERTGGSVSTLTIQRTQQEDSAVYLCASSLPGQGTGSNQPQHFGDGTRLSIL.

This clonotype showed up many times. V usage is TRBV7-9 and J usage is TRBJ2-7; 10 nucleotides match TRBD1. Trimming at V came to 5 bases and at J to 3 bases, leaving 7 bases not matched to a gene. CDR1 and CDR2 from the germline V gene are SEHNR and FQNEAQ (reference sequence). The CDR3 has 15 residues. The CDR3 nucleotides are TGTGCCAGCAGCATTGACAGGGGGCGAAGCTACGAGCAGTACTTC. Translated, it gives CASSIDRGRSYEQYF.

V usage is TRBV6-5 and J usage is TRBJ2-7; possibly TRBD2 for D (7 bases). The CDR3 spans 13 residues. The V gene lost 8 bases and the J gene lost 3 bases, with 14 bases spanning the gap. In germline, CDR1 is MNHEY, CDR2 SVGAGI. In DNA form, the CDR3 reads TGTGCCAGCGGGGGGGCGCCGAACTACGAGCAGTACTTC. It specifies CASGGAPNYEQYF.

This clonotype has only a few counts. The chain links TRBV6-6 to TRBJ1-1; D unclear. CDR1 and CDR2 (germline): MNHNY, SVGAGI (reference sequence). There are 13 residues in the CDR3. Trimming left V 8 bases short and J 1 base short, with 11 bases between. For the CDR3, the DNA is TGTGCCAGCTCGGCCTTCACGAACACTGAAGCTTTCTTT. This sequence encodes CASSAFTNTEAFF.

This chain links TRBV20-1 with TRBJ1-5; 7 bases map to TRBD1. V lost 6 bases to trimming and J lost 4 bases; unmatched junction nucleotides: 9. The CDR3 spans 14 residues. Per germline, CDR1 DFQATT and CDR2 SNEGSKA (reference sequence). The CDR3 nucleotides read TGCAGTGCGGCAACCGGGACAGTTAATCAGCCCCAGCATTTT. Amino acids: CSAATGTVNQPQHF.

The rearrangement uses TRBV19 and TRBJ1-1; D ambiguous. The CDR3 has 15 amino acids. V was pared by 7 bases and J by 4 bases, with 19 bases between. Germline CDR1 and CDR2: LNHDA and SQIVND (reference sequence). As DNA, the CDR3 is TGTGCCAGTACCCAACCCGAGGCGGGAGGCACTGAAGCTTTCTTT. It codes for CASTQPEAGGTEAFF.

The gene calls are TRBV18 and TRBJ2-6; D gene uncertain. Trimming removed 11 bases at V and 1 base at J, with 9 bases between. In germline, CDR1 is KGHSH, CDR2 LQKENI. This CDR3 contains 13 residues. The CDR3 sequence is CASSQSGANVLTF. In nucleotides, the CDR3 is TGTGCCTCCAGCCAGTCTGGGGCCAACGTCCTGACTTTC.

The DNA of the CDR3 is TGTGCCAGCAGCGGAAGGACTAGCGGGAGGTACACCGGGGAGCTGTTTTTT. Translating gives CASSGRTSGRYTGELFF. The rearrangement links TRBV7-2 to TRBJ2-2; 14 bases align to TRBD2. The V segment lost 5 bases and the J segment 3 bases; nucleotides outside the gene matches: 5. Germline V CDR1 and CDR2: SGHTA, FQGNSA. The CDR3 has 17 residues.

This clonotype was found a few times. The chain couples TRBV7-2 to TRBJ1-1; D is perhaps TRBD1 (5 bases). Trimming took 5 bases from V and 0 from J, leaving 10 bases between them. CDR1 and CDR2 (germline): SGHTA, FQGNSA. CDR3 length: 14 amino acids. The CDR3 bases are TGTGCCAGCAGCGCGGGGGAGATGAACACTGAAGCTTTCTTT. Its translation: CASSAGEMNTEAFF.